The 8 T cell receptor beta chains below come from one sample, sequenced in a study of T cell responses to AZD1222 COVID-19 vaccine. TCRdb's copy holds only in-frame clones and misses some; the assay was immunoSEQ multiplex PCR. The sample contains 150,000 to 200,000 clones, around 92% of which appear only once. The sample here was peripheral blood, taken 28 days after the second AZD1222 dose. The receptors derive from an adult who received the AZD1222 COVID-19 vaccine.

The chain has TRBV5-1 and TRBJ1-4; 8 bases map to TRBD1. V shed 5 bases and J 8 bases; nucleotides not matched to a gene: 11. This CDR3 region has 15 residues. Germline CDR1 is SGHRS and CDR2 is YFSETQ. This CDR3 is CASRDTGGSYEKLFF. The CDR3 DNA follows: TGCGCCAGCAGGGACACAGGGGGGTCTTACGAAAAACTGTTTTTT.

The genes are TRBV18 and TRBJ1-1; D not certain. V dropped 2 bases and J dropped 8 bases, with 6 bases sitting between them. The CDR3 length is 11 residues. Per the germline V gene, CDR1 is KGHSH and CDR2 is LQKENI. The CDR3 loop reads CASSPSPEAFF. The DNA of the CDR3 is TGTGCCAGCTCACCAAGCCCCGAAGCTTTCTTT.

The chain couples TRBV19 to TRBJ2-3; D is ambiguous. The CDR3 sequence is 11 residues long. Germline CDR1 and CDR2: LNHDA and SQIVND (reference sequence). V was shortened by 5 bases and J by 7 bases, with 7 bases between the two germline ends. CDR3 in amino acids: CASSSPNTQYF. The CDR3 DNA follows: TGTGCCAGTAGTTCCCCCAATACGCAGTATTTT.

The genes are TRBV10-3 and TRBJ1-2; 7 bases match TRBD1. The germline V gene encodes CDR1 ENHRY and CDR2 SYGVKD. CDR3 length: 17 amino acids. V shed 8 bases, J shed 5 bases, and the junction held 20 bases outside the gene matches. In DNA, the CDR3 is TGTGCCATCGGGACCAGGGGGGGACGGGCCTTTACTTATGGCTACACCTTC. Its protein is CAIGTRGGRAFTYGYTF.

The V and J genes are TRBV27 and TRBJ2-3; 9 nucleotides align to TRBD2. V shed 7 bases, J shed 1 base, and the junction held 6 bases outside the gene matches. This CDR3 has 15 amino acids. Germline assignment: CDR1 MNHEY and CDR2 SMNVEV (reference sequence). The CDR3 spells CASTLAGARTDTQYF. In nucleotides, the CDR3 is TGTGCCAGCACCTTAGCGGGGGCCCGCACAGATACGCAGTATTTT.

The chain carries TRBV2 and TRBJ1-2; the D is unclear. Trimming left V 6 bases short and J 13 bases short, with 18 bases between. Germline V gene lookup returns CDR1 SNHLY and CDR2 FYNNEI. The CDR3 extends over 12 amino acids. The DNA for the CDR3 is TGTGCCAGCAGGGGTGACGGGAGCCGGGGCACCTTC. Residues: CASRGDGSRGTF.

V is TRBV30 and J is TRBJ1-4; D is possibly TRBD1 (6 bases). This CDR3 spans 16 amino acids. Trimming took off 8 bases at V and 4 bases at J, with 23 bases between the two ends. CDR1 and CDR2 (germline): GTSNPN, SVGIG (reference sequence). CDR3 bases: TGTGCCCTGGCCCCGGGACCTGGGGGCTTTAATGAAAAACTGTTTTTT. Translation: CALAPGPGGFNEKLFF.

The chain uses TRBV19 and TRBJ1-5; D perhaps matches TRBD1 (5 bases). Trimming took off 1 base at V and 7 bases at J, with 20 bases between the two ends. Germline V gives CDR1 LNHDA, CDR2 SQIVND (reference sequence). The CDR3 spans 17 residues. The CDR3 DNA reads as TGTGCCAGTAGTATAGGGGCTCTTGGGGCTCCACGGCAGCCCCAGCATTTT. The encoded protein is CASSIGALGAPRQPQHF. Combining the CDR3 with reference TRBV19 and TRBJ1-5 gives the whole variable domain DGGITQSPKYLFRKEGQNVTLSCEQNLNHDAMYWYRQDPGQGLRLIYYSQIVNDFQKGDIAEGYSVSREKKESFPLTVTSAQKNPTAFYLCASSIGALGAPRQPQHFGDGTRLSIL.